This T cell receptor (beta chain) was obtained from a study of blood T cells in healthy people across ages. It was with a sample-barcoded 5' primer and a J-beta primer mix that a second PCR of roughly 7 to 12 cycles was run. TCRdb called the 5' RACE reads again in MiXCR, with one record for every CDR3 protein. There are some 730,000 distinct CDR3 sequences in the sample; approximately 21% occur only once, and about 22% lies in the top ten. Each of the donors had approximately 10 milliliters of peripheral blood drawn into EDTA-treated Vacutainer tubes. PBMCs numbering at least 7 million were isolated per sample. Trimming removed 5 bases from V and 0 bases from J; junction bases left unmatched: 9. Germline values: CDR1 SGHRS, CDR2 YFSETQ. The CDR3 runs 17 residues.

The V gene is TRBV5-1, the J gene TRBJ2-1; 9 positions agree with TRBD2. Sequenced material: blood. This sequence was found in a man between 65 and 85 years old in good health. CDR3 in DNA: TGCGCCAGCAGGTCTGGTAGCGGGGGAAGCTCCTACAATGAGCAGTTCTTC. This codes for CASRSGSGGSSYNEQFF.